The entry below describes one T cell receptor (beta chain). What it recognizes is unknown. The data derive from a study of blood T cells in healthy people across ages. On the study more broadly: Template-switching capture recovered about one barcoded beta molecule per two T cells.

Study outcomes and limitations: Nothing was known about donor CMV status, and this possibly confounded expanded clonotype changes.

Then a second PCR, running about 7 to 11 cycles, was carried out with a sample-barcoded 5' primer and a J-beta primer mix. Each CDR3 protein gets one entry after TCRdb re-called the 5' RACE reads with MiXCR. The top ten hold around 23% of the sample, which has 1.5 million to 2 million distinct CDR3 sequences, around 40% seen once. The CDR3 covers 13 residues. V was clipped by 1 base and J by 5 bases; unmatched bases: 4. Looked up from germline, CDR1 is DFQATT and CDR2 is SNEGSKA (reference sequence). The sequencing input was blood. The gene calls are TRBV20-1 and TRBJ1-2; 7 nucleotides align to TRBD1. The TCR originated in a human donor in good health. The CDR3: CSARGQGVYGYTF. The DNA of the CDR3 is TGCAGTGCTAGAGGACAGGGAGTATATGGCTACACCTTC.